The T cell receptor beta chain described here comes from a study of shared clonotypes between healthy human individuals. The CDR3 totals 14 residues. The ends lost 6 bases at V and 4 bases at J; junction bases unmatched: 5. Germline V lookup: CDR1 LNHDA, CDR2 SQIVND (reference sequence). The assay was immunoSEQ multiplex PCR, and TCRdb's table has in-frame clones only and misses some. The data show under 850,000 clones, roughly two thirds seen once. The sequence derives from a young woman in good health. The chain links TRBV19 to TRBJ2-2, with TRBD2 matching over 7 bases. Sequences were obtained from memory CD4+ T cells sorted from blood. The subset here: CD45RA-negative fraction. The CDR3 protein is CASRPGGSTGELFF. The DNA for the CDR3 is TGTGCCAGTAGGCCGGGAGGCTCCACCGGGGAGCTGTTTTTT.